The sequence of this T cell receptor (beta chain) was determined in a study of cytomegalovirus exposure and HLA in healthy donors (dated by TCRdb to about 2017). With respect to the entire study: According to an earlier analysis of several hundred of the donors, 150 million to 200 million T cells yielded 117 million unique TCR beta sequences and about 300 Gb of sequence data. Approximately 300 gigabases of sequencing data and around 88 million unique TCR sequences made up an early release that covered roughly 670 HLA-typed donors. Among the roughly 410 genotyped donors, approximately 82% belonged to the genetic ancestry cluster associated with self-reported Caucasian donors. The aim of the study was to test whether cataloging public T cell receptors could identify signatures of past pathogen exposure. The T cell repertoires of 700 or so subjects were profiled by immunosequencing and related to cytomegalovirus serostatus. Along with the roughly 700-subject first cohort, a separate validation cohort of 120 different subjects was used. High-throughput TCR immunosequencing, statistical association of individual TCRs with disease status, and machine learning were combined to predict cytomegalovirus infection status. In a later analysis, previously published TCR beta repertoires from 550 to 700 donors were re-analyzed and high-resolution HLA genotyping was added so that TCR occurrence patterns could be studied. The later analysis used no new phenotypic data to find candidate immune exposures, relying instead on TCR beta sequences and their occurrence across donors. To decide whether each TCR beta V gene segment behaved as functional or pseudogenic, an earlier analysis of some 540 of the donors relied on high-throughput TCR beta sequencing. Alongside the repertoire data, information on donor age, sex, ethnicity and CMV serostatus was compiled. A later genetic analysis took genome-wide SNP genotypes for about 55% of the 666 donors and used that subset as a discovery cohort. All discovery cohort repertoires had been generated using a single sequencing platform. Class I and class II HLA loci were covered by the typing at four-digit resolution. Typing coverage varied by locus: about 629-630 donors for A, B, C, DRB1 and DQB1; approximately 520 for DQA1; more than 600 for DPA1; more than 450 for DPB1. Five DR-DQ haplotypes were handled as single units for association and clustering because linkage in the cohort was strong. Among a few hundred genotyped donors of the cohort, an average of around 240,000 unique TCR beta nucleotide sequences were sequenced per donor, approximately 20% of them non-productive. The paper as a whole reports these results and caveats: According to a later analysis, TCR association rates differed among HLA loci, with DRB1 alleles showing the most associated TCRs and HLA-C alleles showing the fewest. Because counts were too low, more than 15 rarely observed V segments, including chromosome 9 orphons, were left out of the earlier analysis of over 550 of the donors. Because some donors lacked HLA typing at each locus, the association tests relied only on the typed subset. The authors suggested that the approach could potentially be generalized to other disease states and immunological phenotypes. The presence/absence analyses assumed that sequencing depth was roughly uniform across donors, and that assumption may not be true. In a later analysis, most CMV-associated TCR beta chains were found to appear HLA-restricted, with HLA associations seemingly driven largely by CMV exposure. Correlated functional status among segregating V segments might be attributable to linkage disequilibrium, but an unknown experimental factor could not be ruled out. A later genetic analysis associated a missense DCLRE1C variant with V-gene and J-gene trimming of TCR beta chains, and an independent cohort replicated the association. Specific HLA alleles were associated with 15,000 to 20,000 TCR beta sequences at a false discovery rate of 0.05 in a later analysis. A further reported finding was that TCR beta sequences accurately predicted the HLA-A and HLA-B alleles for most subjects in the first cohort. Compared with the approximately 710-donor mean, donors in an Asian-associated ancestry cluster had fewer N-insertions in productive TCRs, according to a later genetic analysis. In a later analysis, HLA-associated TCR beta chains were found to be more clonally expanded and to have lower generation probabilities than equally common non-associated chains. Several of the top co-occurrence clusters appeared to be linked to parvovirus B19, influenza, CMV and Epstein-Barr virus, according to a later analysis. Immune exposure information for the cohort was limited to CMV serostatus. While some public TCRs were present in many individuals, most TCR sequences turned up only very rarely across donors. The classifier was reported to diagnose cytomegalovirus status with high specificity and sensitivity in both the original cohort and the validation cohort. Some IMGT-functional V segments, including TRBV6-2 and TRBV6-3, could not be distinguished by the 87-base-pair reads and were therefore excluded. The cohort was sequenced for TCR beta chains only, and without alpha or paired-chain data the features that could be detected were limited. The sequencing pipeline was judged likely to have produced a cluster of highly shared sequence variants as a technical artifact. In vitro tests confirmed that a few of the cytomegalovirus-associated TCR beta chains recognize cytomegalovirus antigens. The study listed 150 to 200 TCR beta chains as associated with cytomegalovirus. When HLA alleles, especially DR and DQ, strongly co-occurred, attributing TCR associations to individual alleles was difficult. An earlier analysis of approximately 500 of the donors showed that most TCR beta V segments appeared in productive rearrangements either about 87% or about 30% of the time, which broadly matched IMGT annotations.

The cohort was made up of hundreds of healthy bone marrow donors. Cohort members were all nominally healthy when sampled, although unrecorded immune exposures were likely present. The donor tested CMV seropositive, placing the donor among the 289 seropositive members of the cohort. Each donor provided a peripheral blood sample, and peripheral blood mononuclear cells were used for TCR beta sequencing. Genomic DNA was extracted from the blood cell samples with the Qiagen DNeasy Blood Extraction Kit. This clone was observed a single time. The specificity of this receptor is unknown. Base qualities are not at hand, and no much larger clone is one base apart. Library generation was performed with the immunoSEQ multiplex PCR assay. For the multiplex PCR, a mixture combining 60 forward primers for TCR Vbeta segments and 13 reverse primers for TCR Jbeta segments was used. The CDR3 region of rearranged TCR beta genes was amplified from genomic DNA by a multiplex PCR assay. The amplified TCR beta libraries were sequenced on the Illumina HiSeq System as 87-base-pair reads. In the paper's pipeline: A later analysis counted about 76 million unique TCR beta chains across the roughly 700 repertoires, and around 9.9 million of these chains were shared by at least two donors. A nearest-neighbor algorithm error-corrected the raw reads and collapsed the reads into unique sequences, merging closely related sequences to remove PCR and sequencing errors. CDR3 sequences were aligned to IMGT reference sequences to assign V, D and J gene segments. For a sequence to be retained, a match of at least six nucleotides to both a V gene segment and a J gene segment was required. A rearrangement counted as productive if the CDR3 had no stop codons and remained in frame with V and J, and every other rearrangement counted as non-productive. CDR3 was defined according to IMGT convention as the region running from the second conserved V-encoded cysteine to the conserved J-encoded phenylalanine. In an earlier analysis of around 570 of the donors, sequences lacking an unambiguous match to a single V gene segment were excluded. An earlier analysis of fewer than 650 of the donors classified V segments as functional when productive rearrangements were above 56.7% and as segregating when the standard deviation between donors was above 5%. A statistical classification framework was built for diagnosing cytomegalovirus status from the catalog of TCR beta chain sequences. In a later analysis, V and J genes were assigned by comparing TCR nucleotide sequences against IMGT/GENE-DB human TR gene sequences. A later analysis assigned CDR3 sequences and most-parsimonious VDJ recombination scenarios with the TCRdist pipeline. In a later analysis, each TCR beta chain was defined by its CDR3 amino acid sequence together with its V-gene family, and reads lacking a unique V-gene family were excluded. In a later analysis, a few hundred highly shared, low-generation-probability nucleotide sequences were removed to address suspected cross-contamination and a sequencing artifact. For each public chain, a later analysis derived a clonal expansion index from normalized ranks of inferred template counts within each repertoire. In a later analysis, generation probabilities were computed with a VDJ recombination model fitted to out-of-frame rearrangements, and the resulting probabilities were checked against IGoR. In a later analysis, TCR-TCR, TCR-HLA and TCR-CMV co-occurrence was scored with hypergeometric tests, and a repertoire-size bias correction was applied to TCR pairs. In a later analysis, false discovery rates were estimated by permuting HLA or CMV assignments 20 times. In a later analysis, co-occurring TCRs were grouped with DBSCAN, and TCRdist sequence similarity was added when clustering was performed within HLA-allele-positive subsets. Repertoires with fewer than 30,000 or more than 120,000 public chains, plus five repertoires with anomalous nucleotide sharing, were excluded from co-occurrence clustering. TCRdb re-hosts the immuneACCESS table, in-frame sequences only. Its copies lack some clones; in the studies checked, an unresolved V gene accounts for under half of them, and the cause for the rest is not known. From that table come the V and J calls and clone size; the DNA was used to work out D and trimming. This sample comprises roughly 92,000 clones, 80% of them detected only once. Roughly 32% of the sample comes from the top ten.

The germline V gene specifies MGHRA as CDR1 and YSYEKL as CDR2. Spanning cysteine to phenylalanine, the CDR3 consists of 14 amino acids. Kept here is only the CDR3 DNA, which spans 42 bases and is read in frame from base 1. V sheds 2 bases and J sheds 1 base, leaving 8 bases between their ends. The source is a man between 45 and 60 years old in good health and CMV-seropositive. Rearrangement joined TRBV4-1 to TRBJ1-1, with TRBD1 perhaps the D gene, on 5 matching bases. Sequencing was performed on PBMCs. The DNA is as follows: TGCGCCAGCAGCCAACACAGGAGGAACACTGAAGCTTTCTTT. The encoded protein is CASSQHRRNTEAFF.